The source of this T cell receptor beta chain is a study of blood T cell repertoires in COVID-19. Study at large: Samples of COVID-19 (acute and convalescent) were obtained from the United States, Italy and Spain.

This CDR3 region has 13 residues. Trimming took off 3 bases at V and 6 bases at J, with 12 bases between the two ends. Germline lookup yields CDR1 MDHEN and CDR2 SYDVKM. This clone showed up just a few times. Original data processing: Amplified reference gene primers provided the basis for estimating nucleated cell counts. Generated by immunoSEQ multiplex PCR, the TCRdb table keeps only in-frame clones and is missing some. V and J calls and clone size are as listed in that table; D and trimming were resolved from the DNA. The table includes 200,000 to 250,000 clones, around 82% detected once. Material: peripheral blood. The chain links TRBV28 to TRBJ2-7; possible D gene TRBD2, 5 bases. This clonotype originated in a human donor in a cohort sampled during active COVID-19. CDR3: CASSFSTAGEQYF. Written as DNA, the CDR3 is TGTGCCAGCAGTTTTTCGACGGCGGGCGAGCAGTACTTC.